This note documents a single TCR beta chain sequence. Trimming stripped 1 base from V and 4 bases from J, with 11 bases between. The germline CDR1 and CDR2 sequences are SGDLS and YYNGEE. This CDR3 region has 15 residues. Alongside a J-beta primer mix, a sample-barcoded 5' primer served in a second PCR lasting about 7 to 11 cycles. The template-switch adaptor was a 5' adaptor with 12 random nucleotides. It tagged each cDNA molecule. TCRdb re-analysed the 5' RACE reads in MiXCR, keeping a single row per CDR3 protein. The sample contains 600,000 to 650,000 distinct CDR3 sequences, roughly 53% of which appear only once. These data are taken from a study of blood T cells in healthy people across ages.

The chain employs TRBV9 and TRBJ2-2; no firm D call. This clonotype was obtained from a man in his 60s in good health. Sample: blood. In DNA, the CDR3 is TGTGCCAGCAGCGTAACCGCCAGGTTCACCGGGGAGCTGTTTTTT. Its protein is CASSVTARFTGELFF.